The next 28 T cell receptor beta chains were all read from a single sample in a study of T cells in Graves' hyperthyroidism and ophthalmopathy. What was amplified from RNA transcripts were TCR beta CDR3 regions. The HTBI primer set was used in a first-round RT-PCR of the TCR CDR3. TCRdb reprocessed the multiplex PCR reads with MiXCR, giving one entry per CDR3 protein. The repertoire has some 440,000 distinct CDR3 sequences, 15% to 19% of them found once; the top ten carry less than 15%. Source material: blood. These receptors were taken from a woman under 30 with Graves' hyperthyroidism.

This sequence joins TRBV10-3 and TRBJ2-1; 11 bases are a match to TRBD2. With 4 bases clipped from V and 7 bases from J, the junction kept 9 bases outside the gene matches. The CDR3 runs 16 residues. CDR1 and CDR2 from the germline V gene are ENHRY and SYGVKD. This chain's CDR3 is CAISAVIAGGRNEQFF. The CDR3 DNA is TGTGCCATCAGTGCGGTCATAGCGGGAGGGCGGAATGAGCAGTTCTTC.

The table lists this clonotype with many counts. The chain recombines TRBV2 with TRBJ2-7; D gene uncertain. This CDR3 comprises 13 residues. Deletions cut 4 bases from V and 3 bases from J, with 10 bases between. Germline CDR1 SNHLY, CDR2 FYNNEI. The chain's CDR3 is CASSGRVLYEQYF. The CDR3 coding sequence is TGTGCCAGCAGTGGAAGGGTACTCTACGAGCAGTACTTC.

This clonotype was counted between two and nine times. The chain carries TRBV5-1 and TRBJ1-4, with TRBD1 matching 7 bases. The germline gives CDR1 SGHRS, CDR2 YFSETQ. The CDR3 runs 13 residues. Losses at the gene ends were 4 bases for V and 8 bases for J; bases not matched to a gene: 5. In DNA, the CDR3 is TGCGCCAGCAGCGCCGGGACAGTGGAAAAACTGTTTTTT. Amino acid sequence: CASSAGTVEKLFF.

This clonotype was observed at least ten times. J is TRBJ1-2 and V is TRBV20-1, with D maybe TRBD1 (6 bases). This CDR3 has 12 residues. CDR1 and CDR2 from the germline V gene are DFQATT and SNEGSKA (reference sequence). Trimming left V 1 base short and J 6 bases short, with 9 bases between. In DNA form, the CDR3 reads TGCAGTGCTAGAGGGCAGGGGCATGGCTACACCTTC. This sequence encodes CSARGQGHGYTF.

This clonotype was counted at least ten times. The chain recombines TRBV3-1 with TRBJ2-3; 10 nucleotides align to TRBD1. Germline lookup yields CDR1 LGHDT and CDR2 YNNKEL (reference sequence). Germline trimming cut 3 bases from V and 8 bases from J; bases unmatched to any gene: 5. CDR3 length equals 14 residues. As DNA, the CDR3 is TGTGCCAGCAGCCAGGGACAGGGGAGCGGTACGCAGTATTTT. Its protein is CASSQGQGSGTQYF.

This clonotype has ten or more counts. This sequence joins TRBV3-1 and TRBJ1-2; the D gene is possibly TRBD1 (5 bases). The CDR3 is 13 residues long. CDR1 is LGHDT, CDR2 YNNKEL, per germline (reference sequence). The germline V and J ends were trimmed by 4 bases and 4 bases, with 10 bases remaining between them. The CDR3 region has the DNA TGTGCCAGCAGCCGGCAGGGTCCCTATGGCTACACCTTC. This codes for CASSRQGPYGYTF.

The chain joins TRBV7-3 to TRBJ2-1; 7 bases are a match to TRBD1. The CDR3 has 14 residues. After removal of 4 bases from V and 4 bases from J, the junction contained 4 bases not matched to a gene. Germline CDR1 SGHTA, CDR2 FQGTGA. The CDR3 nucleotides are TGTGCCAGCAGCTCAAGGACAGGTTACAATGAGCAGTTCTTC. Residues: CASSSRTGYNEQFF. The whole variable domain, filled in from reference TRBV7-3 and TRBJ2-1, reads GAGVSQTPSNKVTEKGKYVELRCDPISGHTALYWYRQSLGQGPEFLIYFQGTGAADDSGLPNDRFFAVRPEGSVSTLKIQRTERGDSAVYLCASSSRTGYNEQFFGPGTRLTVL.

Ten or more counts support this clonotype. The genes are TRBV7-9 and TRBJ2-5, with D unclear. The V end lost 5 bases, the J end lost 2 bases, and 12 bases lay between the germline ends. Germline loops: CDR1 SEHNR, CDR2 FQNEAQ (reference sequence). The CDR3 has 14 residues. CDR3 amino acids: CASSPKWGQETQYF. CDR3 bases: TGTGCCAGCAGCCCCAAGTGGGGTCAAGAGACCCAGTACTTC. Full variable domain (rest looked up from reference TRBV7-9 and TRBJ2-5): DTGVSQNPRHKITKRGQNVTFRCDPISEHNRLYWYRQTLGQGPEFLTYFQNEAQLEKSRLLSDRFSAERPKGSFSTLEIQRTEQGDSAMYLCASSPKWGQETQYFGPGTRLLVL.

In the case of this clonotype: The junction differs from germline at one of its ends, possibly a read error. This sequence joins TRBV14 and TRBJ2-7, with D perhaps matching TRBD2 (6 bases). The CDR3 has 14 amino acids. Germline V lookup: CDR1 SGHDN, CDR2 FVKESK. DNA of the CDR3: TGTGCCGGCAGCCAAGGGAGTGGAGGGCACGAGCAGTACTTC. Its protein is CAGSQGSGGHEQYF.

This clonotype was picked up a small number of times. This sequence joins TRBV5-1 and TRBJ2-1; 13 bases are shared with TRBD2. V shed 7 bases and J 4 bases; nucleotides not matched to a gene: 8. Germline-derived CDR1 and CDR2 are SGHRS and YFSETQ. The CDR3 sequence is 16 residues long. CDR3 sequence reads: CASGEGTSGIYNEQFF. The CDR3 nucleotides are TGCGCCAGCGGAGAGGGGACTAGCGGGATATACAATGAGCAGTTCTTC.

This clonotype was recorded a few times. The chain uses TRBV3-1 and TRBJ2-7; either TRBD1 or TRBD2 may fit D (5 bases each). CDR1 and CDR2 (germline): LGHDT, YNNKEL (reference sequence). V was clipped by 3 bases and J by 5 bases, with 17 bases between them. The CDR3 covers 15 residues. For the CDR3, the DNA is TGTGCCAGCAGCCACCTTGCGGGTCGGGGCCACGAGCAGTACTTC. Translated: CASSHLAGRGHEQYF.

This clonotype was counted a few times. CDR3 in DNA: TGTGCCAGCAGCTCCCAGGGAGGGAGTTTCTACGAGCAGTACTTC. This gives the protein CASSSQGGSFYEQYF. The chain has TRBV7-3 and TRBJ2-7; TRBD2 aligns across 7 bases. V dropped 4 bases and J dropped 3; count of bases not matched to a gene: 9. The CDR3 has 15 amino acids. Germline CDR1 SGHTA, CDR2 FQGTGA.

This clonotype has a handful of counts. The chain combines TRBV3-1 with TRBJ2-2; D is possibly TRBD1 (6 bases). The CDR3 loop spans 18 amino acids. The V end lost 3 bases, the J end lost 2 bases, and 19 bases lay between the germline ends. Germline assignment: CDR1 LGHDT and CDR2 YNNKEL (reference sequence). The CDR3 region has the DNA TGTGCCAGCAGCCAGGCCACAGGGTTGGTTGGAAACACCGGGGAGCTGTTTTTT. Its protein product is CASSQATGLVGNTGELFF. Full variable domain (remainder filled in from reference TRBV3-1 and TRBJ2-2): DTAVSQTPKYLVTQMGNDKSIKCEQNLGHDTMYWYKQDSKKFLKIMFSYNNKELIINETVPNRFSPKSPDKAHLNLHINSLELGDSAVYFCASSQATGLVGNTGELFFGEGSRLTVL.

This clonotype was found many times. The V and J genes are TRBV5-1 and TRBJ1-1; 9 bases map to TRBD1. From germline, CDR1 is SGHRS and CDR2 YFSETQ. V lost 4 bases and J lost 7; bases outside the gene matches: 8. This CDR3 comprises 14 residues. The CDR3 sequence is CASSPRDREDEAFF. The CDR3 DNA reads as TGCGCCAGCAGCCCGCGGGACAGGGAAGATGAAGCTTTCTTT. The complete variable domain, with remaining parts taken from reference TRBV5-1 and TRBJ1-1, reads KAGVTQTPRYLIKTRGQQVTLSCSPISGHRSVSWYQQTPGQGLQFLFEYFSETQRNKGNFPGRFSGRQFSNSRSEMNVSTLELGDSALYLCASSPRDREDEAFFGQGTRLTVV.

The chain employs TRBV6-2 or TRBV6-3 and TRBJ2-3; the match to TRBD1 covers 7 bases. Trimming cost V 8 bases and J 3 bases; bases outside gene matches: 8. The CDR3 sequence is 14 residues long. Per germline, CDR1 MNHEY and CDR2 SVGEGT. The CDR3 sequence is CASGPDRATDTQYF. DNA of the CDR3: TGTGCCAGCGGCCCCGACAGGGCAACAGATACGCAGTATTTT.

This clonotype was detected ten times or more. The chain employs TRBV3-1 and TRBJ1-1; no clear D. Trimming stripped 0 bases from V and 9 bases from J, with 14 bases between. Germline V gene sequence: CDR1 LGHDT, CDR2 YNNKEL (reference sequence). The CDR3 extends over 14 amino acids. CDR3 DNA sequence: TGTGCCAGCAGCCAAGAGGGCCGAACAAGTAAAGCTTTCTTT. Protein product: CASSQEGRTSKAFF.

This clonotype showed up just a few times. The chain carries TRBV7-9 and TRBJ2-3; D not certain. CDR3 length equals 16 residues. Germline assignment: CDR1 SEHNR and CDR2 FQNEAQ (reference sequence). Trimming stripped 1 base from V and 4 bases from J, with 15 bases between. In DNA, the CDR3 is TGTGCCAGCAGCTTAGGATCCCTTGACTGGGCAGATACGCAGTATTTT. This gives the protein CASSLGSLDWADTQYF.

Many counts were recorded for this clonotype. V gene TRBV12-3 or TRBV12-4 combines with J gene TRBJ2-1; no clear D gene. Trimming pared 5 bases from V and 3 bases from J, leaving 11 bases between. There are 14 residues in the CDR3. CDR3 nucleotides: TGTGCCAGCAGTCTATCTAGTGTCTACAATGAGCAGTTCTTC. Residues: CASSLSSVYNEQFF.

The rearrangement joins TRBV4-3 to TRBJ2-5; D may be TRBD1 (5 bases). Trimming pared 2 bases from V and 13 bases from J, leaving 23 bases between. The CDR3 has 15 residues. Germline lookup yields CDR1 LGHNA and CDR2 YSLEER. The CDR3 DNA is TGCGCCAGCAGCCAATCTGTCCAGGACACCTCCACTCGGTACTTC. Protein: CASSQSVQDTSTRYF.

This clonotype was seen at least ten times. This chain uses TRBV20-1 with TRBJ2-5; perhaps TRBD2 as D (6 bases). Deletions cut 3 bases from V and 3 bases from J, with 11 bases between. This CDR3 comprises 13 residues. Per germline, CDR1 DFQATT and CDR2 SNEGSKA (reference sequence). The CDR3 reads CSARGGKKETQYF. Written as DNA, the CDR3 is TGCAGTGCTAGGGGAGGTAAAAAAGAGACCCAGTACTTC.

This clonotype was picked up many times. The CDR3 loop reads CSARWGTSGFDEQYF. In nucleotides, the CDR3 is TGCAGTGCTAGGTGGGGGACTAGCGGGTTCGACGAGCAGTACTTC. V gene TRBV20-1 combines with J gene TRBJ2-7; 12 nucleotides line up with TRBD2. J was trimmed by 5 bases and V by 3 bases; bases with no gene match: 8. CDR3 length: 15 amino acids. Germline V gives CDR1 DFQATT, CDR2 SNEGSKA (reference sequence).

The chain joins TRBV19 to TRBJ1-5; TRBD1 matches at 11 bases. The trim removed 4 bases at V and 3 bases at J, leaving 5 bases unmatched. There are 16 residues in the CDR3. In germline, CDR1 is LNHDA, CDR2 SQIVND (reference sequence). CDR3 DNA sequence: TGTGCCAGTAGTAGAGGGACAGGGGGTAACAATCAGCCCCAGCATTTT. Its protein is CASSRGTGGNNQPQHF.

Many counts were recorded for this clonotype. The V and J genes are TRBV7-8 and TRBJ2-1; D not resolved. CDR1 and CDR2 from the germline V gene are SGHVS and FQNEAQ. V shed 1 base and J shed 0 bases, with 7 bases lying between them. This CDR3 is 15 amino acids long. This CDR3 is CASSLEQSSYNEQFF. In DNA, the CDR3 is TGTGCCAGCAGCTTAGAACAGAGCTCCTACAATGAGCAGTTCTTC.

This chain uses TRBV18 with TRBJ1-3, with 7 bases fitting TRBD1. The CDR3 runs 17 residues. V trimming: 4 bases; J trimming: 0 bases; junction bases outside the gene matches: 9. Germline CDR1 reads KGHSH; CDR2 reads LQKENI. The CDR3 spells CASSQGRDSNSGNTIYF. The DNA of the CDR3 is TGTGCCAGCTCACAGGGCCGGGACAGCAACTCTGGAAACACCATATATTTT.

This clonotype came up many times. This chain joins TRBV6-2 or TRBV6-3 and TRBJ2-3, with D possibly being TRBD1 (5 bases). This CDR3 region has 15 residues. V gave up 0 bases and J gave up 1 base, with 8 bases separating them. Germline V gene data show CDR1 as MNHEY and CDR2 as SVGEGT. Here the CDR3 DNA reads TGTGCCAGCAGTTACTCCCCGACAGGCACAGATACGCAGTATTTT. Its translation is CASSYSPTGTDTQYF.

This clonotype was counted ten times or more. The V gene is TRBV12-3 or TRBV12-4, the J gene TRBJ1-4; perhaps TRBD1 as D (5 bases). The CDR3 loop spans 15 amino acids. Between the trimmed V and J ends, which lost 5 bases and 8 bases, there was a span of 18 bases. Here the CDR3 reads CASSPGPRDVEKLFF. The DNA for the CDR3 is TGTGCCAGCAGTCCAGGACCAAGGGACGTAGAAAAACTGTTTTTT.

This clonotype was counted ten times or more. The CDR3 spells CASSGTSGRDGTDTQYF. CDR3 DNA sequence: TGCGCCAGCAGCGGAACTAGCGGGAGGGATGGCACAGATACGCAGTATTTT. V and J are TRBV5-1 and TRBJ2-3; 13 nucleotides agree with TRBD2. Germline V lookup: CDR1 SGHRS, CDR2 YFSETQ. Trimming cost V 4 bases and J 1 base; bases outside gene matches: 6. The CDR3 is 17 residues long.

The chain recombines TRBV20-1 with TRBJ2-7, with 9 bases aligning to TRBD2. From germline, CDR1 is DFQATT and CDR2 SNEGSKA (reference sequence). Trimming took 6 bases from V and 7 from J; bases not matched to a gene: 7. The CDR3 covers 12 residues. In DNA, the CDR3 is TGCAGTGCGGCTAGCGGGAATGGTGAGCAGTACTTC. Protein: CSAASGNGEQYF.